The 5 T cell receptor beta chains below all came from one sample that was sequenced in a study of blood T cells in healthy people across ages. Next came a second PCR, run for about 7 to 12 cycles, which used a sample-barcoded 5' primer along with a J-beta primer mix. TCRdb fed the 5' RACE reads into MiXCR, producing one record per CDR3 protein. The sample gives roughly 800,000 distinct CDR3 sequences, just under 25% of which show up once; 3% to 4.5% is in the top ten. These data were likewise used in another study, on T cells of mothers and their children.

The sample consisted of blood. Every receptor here comes from a boy aged 5-17 years in good health.

The V gene is TRBV29-1, the J gene TRBJ2-6; D may be TRBD1 (5 bases). The ends were cut back, 6 bases at V and 0 bases at J, with 6 bases in the middle. Germline V gene lookup returns CDR1 SQVTM and CDR2 ANQGSEA. This CDR3 has 13 amino acids. In DNA form, the CDR3 reads TGCAGCGTCCAGGGCTCTGGGGCCAACGTCCTGACTTTC. It encodes CSVQGSGANVLTF.

The chain links TRBV9 to TRBJ1-6, with a possible D match to TRBD1 (6 bases). CDR1 is SGDLS, CDR2 YYNGEE, per germline. The CDR3 is 14 amino acids. V dropped 5 bases and J dropped 5 bases, with 11 bases sitting between them. This CDR3 reads CASRGGGDNSPLHF. DNA for the CDR3: TGTGCCAGCAGGGGGGGCGGGGATAATTCACCCCTCCACTTT.

The V and J genes are TRBV5-1 and TRBJ2-5; D unresolved. V lost 2 bases and J lost 3, with 20 bases in between. The CDR3 is made up of 17 amino acids. Germline V lookup: CDR1 SGHRS, CDR2 YFSETQ. Written as DNA, the CDR3 is TGCGCCAGCAGCTTATTTCCCTTCGGCACGAATAAAGAGACCCAGTACTTC. It yields the protein CASSLFPFGTNKETQYF.

At least ten counts were recorded for this clonotype. V usage is TRBV5-1 and J usage is TRBJ2-1; D is tentatively TRBD1 or TRBD2 (5 bases each). The CDR3 is 14 residues long. Germline CDR1 is SGHRS and CDR2 is YFSETQ. V lost 0 bases, J lost 6 bases, and 10 bases lay in between. The DNA for the CDR3 is TGCGCCAGCAGCTTGGGGGGGATCGGCAATGAGCAGTTCTTC. This translates into CASSLGGIGNEQFF.

This clonotype was seen once. This chain uses TRBV7-8 with TRBJ1-4; D gene uncertain. This CDR3 spans 15 amino acids. The germline CDR1 and CDR2 sequences are SGHVS and FQNEAQ. The V end was cut by 6 bases, the J end by 4 bases, with 15 bases between. The CDR3: CASRLAEESNEKLFF. The CDR3 DNA reads as TGTGCCAGCAGACTAGCGGAGGAAAGTAATGAAAAACTGTTTTTT.